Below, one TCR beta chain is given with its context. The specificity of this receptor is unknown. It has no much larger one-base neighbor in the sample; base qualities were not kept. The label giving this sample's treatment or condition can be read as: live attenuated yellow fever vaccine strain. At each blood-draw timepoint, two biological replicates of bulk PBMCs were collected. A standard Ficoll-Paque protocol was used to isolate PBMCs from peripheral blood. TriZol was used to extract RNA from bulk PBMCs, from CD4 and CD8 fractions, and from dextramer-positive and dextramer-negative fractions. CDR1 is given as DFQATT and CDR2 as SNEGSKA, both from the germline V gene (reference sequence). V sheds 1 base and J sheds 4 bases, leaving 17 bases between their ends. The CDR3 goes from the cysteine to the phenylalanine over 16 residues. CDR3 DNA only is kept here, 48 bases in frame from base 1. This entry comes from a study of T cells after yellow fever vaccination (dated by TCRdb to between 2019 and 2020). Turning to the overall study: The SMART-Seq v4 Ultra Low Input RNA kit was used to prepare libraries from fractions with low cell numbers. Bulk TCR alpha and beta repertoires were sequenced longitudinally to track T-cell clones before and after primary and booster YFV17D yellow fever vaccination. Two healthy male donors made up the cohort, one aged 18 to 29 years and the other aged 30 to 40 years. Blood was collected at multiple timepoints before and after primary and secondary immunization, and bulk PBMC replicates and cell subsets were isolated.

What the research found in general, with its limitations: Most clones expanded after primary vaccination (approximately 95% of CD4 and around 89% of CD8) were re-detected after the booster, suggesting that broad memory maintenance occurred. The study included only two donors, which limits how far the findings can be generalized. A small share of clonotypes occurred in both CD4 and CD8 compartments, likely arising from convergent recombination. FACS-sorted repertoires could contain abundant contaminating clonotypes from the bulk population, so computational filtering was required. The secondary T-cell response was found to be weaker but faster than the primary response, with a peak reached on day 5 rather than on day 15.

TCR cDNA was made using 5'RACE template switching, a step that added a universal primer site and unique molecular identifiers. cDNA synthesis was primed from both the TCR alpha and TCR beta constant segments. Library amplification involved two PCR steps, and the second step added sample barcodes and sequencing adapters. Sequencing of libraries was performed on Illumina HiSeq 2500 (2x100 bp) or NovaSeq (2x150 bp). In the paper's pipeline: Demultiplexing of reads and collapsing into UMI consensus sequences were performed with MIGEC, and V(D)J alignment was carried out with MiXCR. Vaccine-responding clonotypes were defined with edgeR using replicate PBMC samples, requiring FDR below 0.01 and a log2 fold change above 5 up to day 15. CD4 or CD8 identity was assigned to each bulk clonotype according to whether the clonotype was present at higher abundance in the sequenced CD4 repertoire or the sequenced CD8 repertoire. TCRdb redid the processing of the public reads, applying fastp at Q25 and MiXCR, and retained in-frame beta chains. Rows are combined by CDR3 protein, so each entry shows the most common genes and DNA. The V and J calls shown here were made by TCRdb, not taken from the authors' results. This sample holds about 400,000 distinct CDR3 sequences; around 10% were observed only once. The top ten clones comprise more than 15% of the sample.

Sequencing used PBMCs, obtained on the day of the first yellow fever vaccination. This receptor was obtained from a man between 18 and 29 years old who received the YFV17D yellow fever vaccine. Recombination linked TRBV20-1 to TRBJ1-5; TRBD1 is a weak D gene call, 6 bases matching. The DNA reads TGCAGTGCTAGAGTTTTGGGGGGCGCGGGGAATCAGCCCCAGCATTTT. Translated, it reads CSARVLGGAGNQPQHF.